Listed below are T cell receptor beta chains from one sample, sequenced in a study of tumor T cells in aggressive B-cell lymphoma. TCRdb's copy holds only in-frame clones and misses some; the assay was immunoSEQ multiplex PCR. The sample contains 910 or so clones, roughly four fifths of which appear only once. The sequencing input was tumor tissue. The receptors shown here come from an adult with diffuse large B cell lymphoma. Each CDR3 is given with its conserved first and last residue. The order of the fields is V gene, D gene, CDR3 length, J gene, clone size, CDR3 DNA, CDR3 protein. The D gene is left open where the match is weak. Rows may omit the clone size; those that give it use once, few, many or a size class.

TRBV9	.	14	TRBJ1-1	once	TGTGCCAGCAGCGGTTCAAGGGGGATTACTGAAACTTTCTTT	CASSGSRGITETFF
TRBV4-1	TRBD2	17	TRBJ2-7	.	TGCGCCAGCAGCGTTACTAGCGGGGGAACGAGCTCCTACGAGCAGTACTTC	CASSVTSGGTSSYEQYF
TRBV6-4	.	15	TRBJ2-3	.	TGTGCCAGCGCCCCCGGGGAACGGGGCACAGATACGCAGTATTTT	CASAPGERGTDTQYF
TRBV6-6	.	13	TRBJ2-5	.	TGTGCCAGCAGTTACACTAGTTGGGAGACTCAGTACTTC	CASSYTSWETQYF
TRBV14	TRBD1	14	TRBJ2-7	.	TGTGCCAGCAGATCTACAGGGGCGGTTTACGAGCAGTACTTC	CASRSTGAVYEQYF
TRBV11-1	TRBD2	14	TRBJ2-5	.	TGTGCCAGCAGCGTGAGTGGCGGGAGGGAGACCCAGTACTTC	CASSVSGGRETQYF
TRBV7-6	TRBD2	16	TRBJ2-2	.	TGTGCCAGCAGCCCAACAGGCGGGAGGAACACCGGGGAGCTGTTTTTT	CASSPTGGRNTGELFF
TRBV6-5	.	12	TRBJ1-2	once	TGTGCCAGCAGCACAGAGCCGTGGGGCTACACCTTC	CASSTEPWGYTF
TRBV25-1	TRBD1	15	TRBJ2-5	.	TGTGCCAGCAGCTGGGGGGGGACAGGGGATGGGACCCAGTACTTC	CASSWGGTGDGTQYF
TRBV2	.	16	TRBJ1-1	.	TGTGCCAGCAGTGAGAGGCTTCTGGGGGCCACATACGGAGCTTTCTTT	CASSERLLGATYGAFF
TRBV4-3	TRBD1	16	TRBJ1-5	.	TGCGCCAGCAGCCAAGACAGGGGGCGAGGTAATCAGCCCCAGCATTTT	CASSQDRGRGNQPQHF
TRBV5-6	TRBD1	13	TRBJ2-5	.	TGTGTCAGCAGCTTCAGGACAGGGAAGACCCAGTACTTC	CVSSFRTGKTQYF
TRBV19	TRBD2	15	TRBJ2-1	once	TGTGCCAGTAGTATGACTAGCGGGAGCTACAATGAGCAGTTCTTC	CASSMTSGSYNEQFF
TRBV23-1	TRBD2	16	TRBJ2-7	.	TGCGCCAGCAGTCAGGCCGGACTAGCGGGAAGCTACGAGCAGTACTTC	CASSQAGLAGSYEQYF
TRBV23-1	.	17	TRBJ2-6	once	TGCGCCAGCAGTGGGCCACCGCAACAAAGTCGGGCCAACGTCCTGACTTTC	CASSGPPQQSRANVLTF
TRBV4-3	TRBD2	17	TRBJ2-1	.	TGCGTCAGCAGCCAAGAGGTTCTAGCGGGAGGGCCAGGTGAGCAGTTCTTC	CVSSQEVLAGGPGEQFF
TRBV5-4	.	13	TRBJ2-7	.	TGTGCCAGCAGCCCTAATCAGGGATACGAGCAGTACTTC	CASSPNQGYEQYF
TRBV7-8	.	15	TRBJ1-5	.	TGTGCCAGCAACCTAATAGGAGGGATCGGGGCGCCCCAGCATTTT	CASNLIGGIGAPQHF
TRBV5-1	.	18	TRBJ2-1	.	TGCGCCAGCAGCTTGAACGAGGTCCTTGGGAGCTCCTACAATGAGCAGTTCTTC	CASSLNEVLGSSYNEQFF
TRBV27	TRBD2	13	TRBJ2-1	.	TGTGCCAGCGGGGCGGGAGTTTGGAATGAGCAGTTCTTC	CASGAGVWNEQFF
TRBV28	TRBD1	15	TRBJ1-1	.	TGTGCCGGATCCGGGACAGGAGGTTTGTACGCTGAAGCTTTCTTT	CAGSGTGGLYAEAFF
TRBV6-5	.	15	TRBJ2-7	once	TGTGCCAGCAGTTCCGGGCGGGGACTGAACTACGAGCAGTACTTC	CASSSGRGLNYEQYF